The entry below describes one T cell receptor beta chain. Antigen: not known. Other DNA sequences from this sample encode an identical CDR3 as well. Looked up from germline, CDR1 is SGHTA and CDR2 is FQGNSA. Trimming took off 5 bases at V and 4 bases at J, with 10 bases between the two ends. This CDR3 has 13 amino acids. The data were taken from a study of shared clonotypes between healthy human individuals. Study in general: There were three CD4 naive, three CD4 memory, two CD8 naive and one CD8 memory plates per donor.

Study observations and caveats: Non-shared clonotypes had lower generation probabilities than clonotypes shared by all four sorted-subset donors. Generally, estimated richness proved larger in naive subsets than it did in memory subsets.

It was 150 to 250 ng DNA, 30,000 or so T cell genomes, that sorted-subset replicate PCRs used. Sequenced by immunoSEQ multiplex PCR; TCRdb stores in-frame clones only, minus some. The table includes about 2,500,000 clones, roughly 92% detected once. The sequence was obtained from a man younger than 35 in good health. The sequencing sample was made of naive CD4+ T cells sorted from blood. Subset meaning: CD45RA+ positively selected. The genes are TRBV7-2 and TRBJ2-3; the D gene is possibly TRBD2 (5 bases). The CDR3 is CASSRTGADTQYF. CDR3 nucleotide sequence: TGTGCCAGCAGCCGGACTGGAGCAGATACGCAGTATTTT. Combining the CDR3 with reference TRBV7-2 and TRBJ2-3 gives the whole variable domain GAGVSQSPSNKVTEKGKDVELRCDPISGHTALYWYRQSLGQGLEFLIYFQGNSAPDKSGLPSDRFSAERTGGSVSTLTIQRTQQEDSAVYLCASSRTGADTQYFGPGTRLTVL.